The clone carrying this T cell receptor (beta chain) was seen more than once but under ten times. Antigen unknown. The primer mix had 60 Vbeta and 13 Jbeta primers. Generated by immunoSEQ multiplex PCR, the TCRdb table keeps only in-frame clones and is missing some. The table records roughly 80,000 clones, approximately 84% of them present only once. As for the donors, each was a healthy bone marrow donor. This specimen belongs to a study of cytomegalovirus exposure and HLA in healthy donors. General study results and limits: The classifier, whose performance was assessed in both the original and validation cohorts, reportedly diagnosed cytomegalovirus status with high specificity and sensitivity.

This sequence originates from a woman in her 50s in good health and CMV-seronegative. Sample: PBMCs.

CDR3: CASSLDIADTQYF. The CDR3 DNA is TGTGCCAGCAGCTTGGATATCGCAGATACGCAGTATTTT. The chain joins TRBV5-6 to TRBJ2-3, with D uncertain. Germline CDR1 is SGHDT and CDR2 is YYEEEE. V was trimmed by 0 bases and J by 4 bases, leaving 6 bases between them. CDR3 size: 13 residues.